The clone carrying this TCR beta chain was seen at least ten times. Its antigen remains unknown. With a duration under 2 months, the hyperthyroidism was newly diagnosed in patients aged 18 to 65. RNA transcripts yielded amplified TCR beta CDR3 regions. The HTBI primer set served for first-round RT-PCR of the TCR CDR3. TCRdb reprocessed the multiplex PCR reads via MiXCR and lists one record per CDR3 protein. The sample consists of around 97,000 distinct CDR3 sequences, less than 55% of them appearing once. The record originates from a study of T cells in Graves' hyperthyroidism and ophthalmopathy. Study-wide background: Before any treatment, at initial diagnosis, peripheral blood was collected.

CDR3 length: 14 amino acids. V was pared by 1 base and J by 5 bases, with 11 bases between. Study results and limitations: Appearing also in blood were most of the thyroid clonotypes expanded above 0.001.

This receptor was taken from a man between 40 and 49 years old with Graves' hyperthyroidism. Sequencing input: blood. The rearrangement uses TRBV12-3 or TRBV12-4 and TRBJ2-5; D is undetermined. The CDR3 is CASSLGIEVETQYF. The CDR3 coding sequence is TGTGCCAGCAGTTTAGGAATTGAGGTCGAGACCCAGTACTTC.